The clone carrying this TCR beta chain was seen once. This specimen comes from a study of blood T cell repertoires in COVID-19. The CDR3 consists of 13 residues. The ends lost 0 bases at V and 9 bases at J; junction bases unmatched: 1. The germline V gene encodes CDR1 SGHRS and CDR2 YFSETQ. Here immunoSEQ multiplex PCR was the method, and the copy in TCRdb shows in-frame clones only, minus some. The repertoire holds over 70,000 clones, with 75% to 95% as singletons. The source of this sequence is a human donor with active COVID-19. The donor label of this sample is uncertain. The V gene is TRBV5-1, the J gene TRBJ2-1; 9 bases match TRBD2. Source material: peripheral blood. This CDR3 is CASSLGLAVEQFF. As DNA, the CDR3 is TGCGCCAGCAGCTTGGGACTAGCGGTTGAGCAGTTCTTC.